The 14 T cell receptor beta chains presented below share a single source sample, sequenced in a study of T cell responses to AZD1222 COVID-19 vaccine. Clones were sequenced by immunoSEQ multiplex PCR, and TCRdb holds only the in-frame ones, with some missing. The table has some 150,000 clones, around 91% seen once. Sequencing used peripheral blood, obtained on day 0 of AZD1222 vaccination. The source of these receptors is an adult in good health.

The genes are TRBV4-1 and TRBJ2-2, with D hard to call. Trimming removed 4 bases at V and 4 bases at J, with 7 bases between. The CDR3 covers 13 residues. CDR1 is MGHRA and CDR2 is YSYEKL in the germline V gene. CDR3 nucleotides: TGCGCCAGCAGCCCTCGTCTCACCGGGGAGCTGTTTTTT. Encoded protein: CASSPRLTGELFF.

This chain connects TRBV18 to TRBJ1-4; D perhaps matches TRBD1 (5 bases). This CDR3 contains 15 residues. The V and J ends lost 3 bases and 6 bases respectively, with 14 bases between them. Germline CDR1 KGHSH, CDR2 LQKENI. The CDR3 coding sequence is TGTGCCAGCTCACCTAACACAGGACTCGATGAAAAACTGTTTTTT. This sequence encodes CASSPNTGLDEKLFF.

The chain carries TRBV5-1 and TRBJ2-7; TRBD1 aligns across 8 bases. Looked up from germline, CDR1 is SGHRS and CDR2 is YFSETQ. J was trimmed by 5 bases and V by 4 bases; bases with no gene match: 11. The CDR3 runs 15 residues. The CDR3: CASSTSDRGGDEQYF. The CDR3 DNA reads TGCGCCAGCAGCACCTCAGACAGGGGCGGTGACGAGCAGTACTTC.

The genes are TRBV13 and TRBJ2-7; TRBD1 might be the D (6 bases). CDR1 is PRHDT and CDR2 is FYEKMQ in the germline V gene (reference sequence). The CDR3 runs 13 residues. Deletions cut 6 bases from V and 0 bases from J, with 9 bases between. The CDR3 region is CASSSDSSYEQYF. The CDR3 DNA follows: TGTGCCAGCAGTTCGGACAGCTCCTACGAGCAGTACTTC.

The J gene is TRBJ2-1, the V gene TRBV7-9; 9 nucleotides agree with TRBD2. V shed 4 bases, J shed 1 base, and the junction held 8 bases outside the gene matches. This CDR3 spans 17 amino acids. Per the germline V gene, CDR1 is SEHNR and CDR2 is FQNEAQ (reference sequence). CDR3 protein: CASSSAQTSGSYNEQFF. In DNA form, the CDR3 reads TGTGCCAGCAGCTCCGCGCAGACTAGCGGTTCCTACAATGAGCAGTTCTTC.

The CDR3 DNA reads TGCGCCAGCAGCTTGACGACGGAGGGAAATGAGCAGTTCTTC. It yields the protein CASSLTTEGNEQFF. The V and J genes are TRBV5-1 and TRBJ2-1, with a possible D match to TRBD2 (6 bases). Per germline, CDR1 SGHRS and CDR2 YFSETQ. V shed 1 base and J shed 7 bases, with 12 bases lying between them. The length of the CDR3 is 14 residues.

In this sample, this clone turned up once. The CDR3 loop is CASSQRGSGAEAFF. CDR3 coding DNA: TGTGCCAGCAGCCAAAGAGGGTCAGGGGCTGAAGCTTTCTTT. The V gene is TRBV14, the J gene TRBJ1-1, with a possible D match to TRBD1 (6 bases). CDR1 is SGHDN and CDR2 is FVKESK in the germline V gene. The CDR3 is 14 residues long. V was clipped by 2 bases and J by 6 bases, with 13 bases between them.

The genes are TRBV4-2 and TRBJ2-7; 7 bases fit TRBD2. The CDR3 totals 15 residues. The V gene end was trimmed by 6 bases and the J gene end by 0 bases; junction bases not matched to a gene: 8. CDR1 is LGHNA and CDR2 is YNFKEQ in the germline V gene. The CDR3 region has the DNA TGTGCCAGCAGAATGACCGGGACTATCTCCTACGAGCAGTACTTC. It specifies CASRMTGTISYEQYF.

The chain employs TRBV7-2 and TRBJ1-2, with 7 nucleotides matching TRBD1. Germline-derived CDR1 and CDR2 are SGHTA and FQGNSA. The ends lost 5 bases at V and 5 bases at J; junction bases unmatched: 8. There are 14 residues in the CDR3. DNA of the CDR3: TGTGCCAGCAGCACAACGGGACAGAATTATGGCTACACCTTC. It is translated as CASSTTGQNYGYTF.

This clone occurred once. The rearrangement joins TRBV11-2 to TRBJ1-1, with a possible D match to TRBD1 (5 bases). Germline CDR1 SGHAT, CDR2 FQNNGV. Trimming removed 1 base at V and 6 bases at J, with 9 bases between. This CDR3 is 13 amino acids long. The CDR3 loop is CASSLGQGSEAFF. The CDR3 DNA reads TGTGCCAGCAGCTTAGGGCAGGGATCTGAAGCTTTCTTT.

The chain has TRBV12-3 or TRBV12-4 and TRBJ1-3, with D perhaps matching TRBD1 (6 bases). V lost 10 bases and J 4 bases, leaving 14 bases between the germline ends. This CDR3 region has 13 residues. The CDR3, as DNA: TGTGCCACCTCAACAGGGACGGGAAACACCATATATTTT. The encoded protein is CATSTGTGNTIYF.

This sequence joins TRBV6-5 and TRBJ1-2, with D possibly TRBD1 on 6 matching bases. The CDR3 is 13 amino acids. V was cut by 6 bases and J by 8 bases, with 16 bases left in between. The germline CDR1 and CDR2 sequences are MNHEY and SVGAGI. DNA of the CDR3: TGTGCCAGCAGACAAACAGGGTTCGAGGGCTACACCTTC. Translated: CASRQTGFEGYTF.

The DNA of the CDR3 is TGTGCCAGCAGTTTAGTGGGTCTCTACAATGAGCAGTTCTTC. It is translated as CASSLVGLYNEQFF. The chain carries TRBV27 and TRBJ2-1; D is unresolved. Trimming removed 2 bases at V and 3 bases at J, with 8 bases between. CDR1 and CDR2 from the germline V gene are MNHEY and SMNVEV (reference sequence). The length of the CDR3 is 14 residues.

The chain uses TRBV7-2 and TRBJ1-5, with D perhaps matching TRBD1 (5 bases). The CDR3 totals 17 residues. The germline V gene encodes CDR1 SGHTA and CDR2 FQGNSA. The V and J ends lost 1 base and 5 bases respectively, with 18 bases between them. As DNA, the CDR3 is TGTGCCAGCAGCTTAGAATCTGGGGGGGTTGGATATCAGCCCCAGCATTTT. The encoded protein is CASSLESGGVGYQPQHF.